What follows is one T cell receptor beta chain and its context. Its antigen is undetermined. Sequencing used immunoSEQ multiplex PCR; TCRdb keeps in-frame clones, though not all of them. The table has about 77,000 clones, 85% seen once. This entry is derived from a study of OX40 agonist ivuxolimab in advanced cancers. Study at large: Three patients got partial responses; one had hepatocellular carcinoma and two had cutaneous melanoma.

Germline CDR1 reads SGHRS; CDR2 reads YFSETQ. Trimming cost V 4 bases and J 7 bases, with 15 bases left between them. The CDR3 has 14 residues. Study outcomes and limitations: Low normalized T-cell clonal expansion was additionally recorded for some nonresponders. Clones of CD4+ and CD8+ blood T cells grew by week 6 at doses of 0.1 to 3.0 mg/kg. The specificity for antigen of the expanded peripheral T cells was not determined.

The source of this sequence is an adult with an advanced solid tumor such as melanoma, head and neck, liver or kidney cancer. The V and J genes are TRBV5-1 and TRBJ1-3; D is perhaps TRBD1 (6 bases). Sequenced material: CD4+ or CD8+ T cells sorted from blood, taken in a trial of the OX40 agonist ivuxolimab. CDR3 bases: TGCGCCAGCAGCGCTTCCACTCAGGGGAACACCATATATTTT. This gives the protein CASSASTQGNTIYF.